A selection of T cell receptor beta chains follows, all from one sample in a study of blood T cells in healthy people across ages. MiXCR, applied by TCRdb to the 5' RACE reads, yields one record per CDR3 protein. The sample yields hundreds of thousands of distinct CDR3 sequences, approximately 40% seen once. Source material: blood. These receptors were obtained from a man older than 75 in good health. Both conserved end residues are part of each CDR3. D genes are given only for firm matches. Some rows mark clone size as missing; the rest say once, few, many or name a class of expanded clone.

D	size	V	length	J	CDR3	DNA
-	many	TRBV20-1	12	TRBJ2-7	CSASGRTYEQYF	TGCAGTGCTAGTGGGCGGACTTACGAGCAGTACTTC
TRBD1	once	TRBV28	14	TRBJ1-1	CASRPGQGRTEAFF	TGTGCCAGCAGGCCGGGACAGGGTCGAACTGAAGCTTTCTTT
TRBD2	-	TRBV20-1	14	TRBJ2-1	CSPGGAGTYNEQFF	TGCAGCCCCGGGGGGGCGGGGACCTACAATGAGCAGTTCTTC
-	many	TRBV4-2	11	TRBJ2-1	CASSQTNEQFF	TGTGCCAGCAGCCAGACCAATGAGCAGTTCTTC
TRBD1	-	TRBV3-1	13	TRBJ1-1	CASSQGTATEAFF	TGCGCCAGCAGCCAAGGGACAGCCACTGAAGCTTTCTTT
-	few	TRBV6-2/TRBV6-3	16	TRBJ2-5	CASSYSDFRDGETQYF	TGTGCCAGCAGTTACTCGGACTTTAGAGACGGAGAGACCCAGTACTTC
-	-	TRBV7-2	14	TRBJ2-3	CASRSPTSTDTQYF	TGTGCCAGCCGATCACCCACTAGTACGGATACGCAGTATTTT
TRBD2	-	TRBV2	18	TRBJ2-1	CASSGASTSGGIYDEQFF	TGTGCCAGCAGTGGAGCCTCGACTAGCGGGGGGATTTACGATGAGCAGTTCTTC
-	-	TRBV7-2	15	TRBJ2-1	CASSYRDLAQNEQFF	TGTGCCAGCAGTTACCGGGACTTAGCGCAGAATGAGCAGTTCTTC
-	-	TRBV30	12	TRBJ2-7	CAWSPDSNEQYF	TGTGCCTGGAGTCCCGACAGTAACGAGCAGTACTTC
TRBD2	-	TRBV29-1	20	TRBJ2-5	CSAPVGEEGTSGGPQETQYF	TGCAGCGCCCCAGTGGGAGAGGAGGGGACTAGCGGGGGTCCACAAGAGACCCAGTACTTC
TRBD1	-	TRBV6-6	13	TRBJ2-5	CASSYRTGETQYF	TGTGCCAGCAGTTACCGGACAGGAGAGACCCAGTACTTC
-	-	TRBV24-1	13	TRBJ2-2	CATSDEGGGELFF	TGTGCCACCAGTGACGAGGGTGGCGGGGAGCTGTTTTTT
-	-	TRBV21-1	18	TRBJ2-1	CASSKWGTSGSSYNERFF	TGTGCCAGCAGCAAATGGGGGACTAGCGGGAGCTCCTACAATGAGCGGTTCTTC
-	-	TRBV25-1	14	TRBJ1-2	CASSEDPHSYGYTF	TGTGCCAGCAGTGAAGACCCACATAGCTATGGCTACACCTTC
TRBD2	-	TRBV7-2	17	TRBJ2-3	CASSLVAGGARKDTQYF	TGTGCCAGCAGCTTAGTGGCGGGGGGGGCTAGGAAAGATACGCAGTATTTT
-	-	TRBV7-2	17	TRBJ2-1	CASSLDTGAWRDWEQFF	TGTGCCAGCAGCTTAGACACAGGGGCGTGGAGGGATTGGGAGCAGTTCTTC
TRBD2	-	TRBV19	19	TRBJ2-7	CASSIYYSGGALSYNEQYF	TGTGCCAGTAGTATATATTATAGCGGGGGGGCCCTATCCTACAATGAGCAGTACTTC
-	-	TRBV20-1	15	TRBJ2-1	CSARGDGVGTNEQFF	TGCAGTGCTAGAGGGGATGGAGTGGGCACCAATGAGCAGTTCTTC